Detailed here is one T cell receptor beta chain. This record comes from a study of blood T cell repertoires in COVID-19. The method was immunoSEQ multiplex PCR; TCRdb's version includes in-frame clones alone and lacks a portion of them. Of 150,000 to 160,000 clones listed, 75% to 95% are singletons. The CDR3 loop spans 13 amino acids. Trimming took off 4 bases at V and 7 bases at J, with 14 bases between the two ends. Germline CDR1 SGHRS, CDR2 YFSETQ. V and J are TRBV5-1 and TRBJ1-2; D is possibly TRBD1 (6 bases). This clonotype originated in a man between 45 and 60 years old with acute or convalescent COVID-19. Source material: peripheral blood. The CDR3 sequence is CASSPGAGVGYTF. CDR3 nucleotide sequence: TGCGCCAGCAGCCCTGGGGCAGGGGTTGGCTACACCTTC.